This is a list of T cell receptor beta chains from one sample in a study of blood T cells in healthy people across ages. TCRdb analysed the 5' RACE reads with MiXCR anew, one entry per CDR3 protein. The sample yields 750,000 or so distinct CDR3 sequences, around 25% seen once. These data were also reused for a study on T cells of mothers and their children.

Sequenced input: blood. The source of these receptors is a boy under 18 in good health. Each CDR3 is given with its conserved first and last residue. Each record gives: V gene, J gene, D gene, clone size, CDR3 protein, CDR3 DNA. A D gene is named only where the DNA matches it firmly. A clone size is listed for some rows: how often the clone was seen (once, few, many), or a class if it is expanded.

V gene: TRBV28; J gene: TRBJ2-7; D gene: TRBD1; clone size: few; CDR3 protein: CASSFYRGEARGSYEQYF; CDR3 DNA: TGTGCCAGCAGTTTCTACAGGGGGGAAGCCAGAGGGTCCTACGAGCAGTACTTC
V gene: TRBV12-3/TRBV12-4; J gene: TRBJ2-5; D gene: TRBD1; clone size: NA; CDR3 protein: CASSLGTGPRETQYF; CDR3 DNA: TGTGCCAGCAGTTTAGGGACAGGGCCTCGGGAGACCCAGTACTTC
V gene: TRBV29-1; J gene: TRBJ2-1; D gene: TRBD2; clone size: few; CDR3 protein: CSVEGSSGSSYNEQFF; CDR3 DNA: TGCAGCGTTGAGGGGTCGAGCGGGAGCTCCTACAATGAGCAGTTCTTC
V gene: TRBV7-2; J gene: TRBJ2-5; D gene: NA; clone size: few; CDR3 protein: CASSLRRAGETQYF; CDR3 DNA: TGTGCCAGCAGCTTAAGGAGGGCAGGGGAGACCCAGTACTTC
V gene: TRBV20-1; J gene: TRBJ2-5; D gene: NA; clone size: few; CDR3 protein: CSAYAWTAQETQYF; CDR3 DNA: TGCAGTGCATACGCCTGGACAGCCCAAGAGACCCAGTACTTC
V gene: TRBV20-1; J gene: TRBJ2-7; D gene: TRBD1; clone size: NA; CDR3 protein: CSAKLNRGSSYEQYF; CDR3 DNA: TGCAGTGCTAAGCTGAACAGGGGGAGTTCCTACGAGCAGTACTTC
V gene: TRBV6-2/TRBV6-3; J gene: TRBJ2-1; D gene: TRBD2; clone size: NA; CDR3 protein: CASNQGLAVNEQFF; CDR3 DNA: TGTGCCAGCAACCAGGGACTAGCGGTGAATGAGCAGTTCTTC
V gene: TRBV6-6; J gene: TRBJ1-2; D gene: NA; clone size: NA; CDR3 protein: CASSYGASSYGYTF; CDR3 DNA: TGTGCCAGCAGTTACGGGGCGTCGTCCTATGGCTACACCTTC
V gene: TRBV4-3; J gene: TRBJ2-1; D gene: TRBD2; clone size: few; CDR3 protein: CASSQLAGINEQFF; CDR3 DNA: TGCGCCAGCAGCCAACTAGCGGGGATCAATGAGCAGTTCTTC
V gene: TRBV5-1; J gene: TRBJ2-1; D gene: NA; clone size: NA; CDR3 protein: CASSDGTSTASEQFF; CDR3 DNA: TGCGCCAGCAGCGATGGGACGTCGACGGCGAGTGAGCAGTTCTTC
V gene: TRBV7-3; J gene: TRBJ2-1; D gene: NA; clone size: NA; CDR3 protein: CASSLGLTGDEQFF; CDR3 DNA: TGTGCCAGCAGCTTAGGGCTTACTGGCGATGAGCAGTTCTTC
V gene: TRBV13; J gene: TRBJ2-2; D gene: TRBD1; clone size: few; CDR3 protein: CASSARDRDTGELFF; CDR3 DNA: TGTGCCAGCAGCGCCCGGGACAGGGACACCGGGGAGCTGTTTTTT
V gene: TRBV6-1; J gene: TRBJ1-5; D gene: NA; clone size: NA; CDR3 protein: CASSALDPNQPQHF; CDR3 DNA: TGTGCCAGCAGCGCCCTGGACCCTAATCAGCCCCAGCATTTT
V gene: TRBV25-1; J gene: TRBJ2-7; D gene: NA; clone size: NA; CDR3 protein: CASSDFGGFYEQYF; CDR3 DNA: TGTGCCAGCAGTGATTTTGGGGGATTCTACGAGCAGTACTTC
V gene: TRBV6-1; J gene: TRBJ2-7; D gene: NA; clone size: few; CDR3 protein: CASSIKLTYEQYF; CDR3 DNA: TGTGCCAGCAGTATTAAGCTCACCTACGAGCAGTACTTC
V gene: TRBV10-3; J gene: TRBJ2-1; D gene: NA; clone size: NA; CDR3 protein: CAISDQGNEQFF; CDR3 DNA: TGTGCCATCAGTGACCAGGGCAATGAGCAGTTCTTC
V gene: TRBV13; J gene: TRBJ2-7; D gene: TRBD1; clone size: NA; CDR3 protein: CASSLTGVVDEQYF; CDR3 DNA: TGTGCCAGCAGCTTGACAGGGGTGGTGGACGAGCAGTACTTC
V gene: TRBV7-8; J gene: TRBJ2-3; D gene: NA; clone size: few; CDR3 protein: CASSLKGVLTDTQYF; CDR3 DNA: TGTGCCAGCAGCTTAAAGGGGGTACTCACAGATACGCAGTATTTT
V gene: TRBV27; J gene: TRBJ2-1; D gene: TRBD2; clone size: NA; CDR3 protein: CASSLVVREEGSYNEQFF; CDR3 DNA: TGTGCCAGCAGTTTAGTCGTGCGGGAGGAGGGCTCCTACAATGAGCAGTTCTTC
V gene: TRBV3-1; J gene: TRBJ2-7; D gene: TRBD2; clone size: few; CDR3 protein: CASSQASGLAPLYEQYF; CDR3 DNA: TGTGCCAGCAGCCAAGCCTCAGGACTAGCCCCCCTCTACGAGCAGTACTTC
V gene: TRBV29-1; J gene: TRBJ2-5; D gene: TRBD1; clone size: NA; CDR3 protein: CSVKTPGQGQETQYF; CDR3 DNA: TGCAGCGTTAAAACTCCGGGACAGGGGCAAGAGACCCAGTACTTC
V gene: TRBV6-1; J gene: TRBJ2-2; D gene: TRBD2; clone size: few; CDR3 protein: CASSALAGGNTGELFF; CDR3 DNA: TGTGCCAGCAGTGCCTTAGCGGGGGGGAACACCGGGGAGCTGTTTTTT
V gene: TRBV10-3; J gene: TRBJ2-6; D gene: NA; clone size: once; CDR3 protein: CAISDLHSGANVLTF; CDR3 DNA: TGTGCCATCAGTGACTTGCACTCTGGGGCCAACGTCCTGACTTTC
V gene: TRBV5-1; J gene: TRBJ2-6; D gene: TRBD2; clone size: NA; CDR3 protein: CASHLVGGGLGANVLTF; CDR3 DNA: TGCGCCAGCCACTTGGTTGGCGGGGGGCTTGGGGCCAACGTCCTGACTTTC
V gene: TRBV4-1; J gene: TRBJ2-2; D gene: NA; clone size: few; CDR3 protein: CASSWGLWDSNTGELFF; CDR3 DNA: TGCGCCAGCAGCTGGGGGCTTTGGGACTCAAACACCGGGGAGCTGTTTTTT
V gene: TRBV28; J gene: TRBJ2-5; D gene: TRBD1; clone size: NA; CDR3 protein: CASSRDRGREETQYF; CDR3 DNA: TGTGCCAGCAGTCGAGACAGGGGGCGGGAGGAGACCCAGTACTTC
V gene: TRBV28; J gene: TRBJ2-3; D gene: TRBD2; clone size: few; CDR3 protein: CASSPLLAGVDTDTQYF; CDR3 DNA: TGTGCCAGCAGTCCCCTTCTAGCGGGAGTGGACACAGATACGCAGTATTTT
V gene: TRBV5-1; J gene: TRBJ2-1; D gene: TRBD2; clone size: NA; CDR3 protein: CASREASGSPGGDEQFF; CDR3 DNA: TGCGCCAGCCGGGAGGCTAGCGGGAGCCCCGGGGGGGATGAGCAGTTCTTC
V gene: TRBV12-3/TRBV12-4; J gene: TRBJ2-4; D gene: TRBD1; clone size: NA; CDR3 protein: CASMLRETGNIQYF; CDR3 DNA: TGTGCCAGCATGTTGAGAGAGACAGGGAACATTCAGTACTTC
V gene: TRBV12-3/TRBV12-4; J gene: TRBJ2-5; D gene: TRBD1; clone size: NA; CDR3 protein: CASSPRPGQGTQETRYF; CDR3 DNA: TGTGCCAGCAGTCCCAGGCCGGGACAGGGCACCCAAGAGACCCGGTACTTC
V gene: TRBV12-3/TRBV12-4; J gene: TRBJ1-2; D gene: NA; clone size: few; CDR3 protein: CASSLGINYGYTF; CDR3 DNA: TGTGCCAGCAGTTTAGGGATAAACTATGGCTACACCTTC
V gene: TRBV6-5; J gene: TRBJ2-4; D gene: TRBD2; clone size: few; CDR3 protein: CASSPGLAGRNIQYF; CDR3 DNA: TGTGCCAGCAGCCCGGGACTAGCGGGAAGAAACATTCAGTACTTC
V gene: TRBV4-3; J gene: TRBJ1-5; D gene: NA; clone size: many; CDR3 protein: CASSQDVGQPQHF; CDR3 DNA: TGCGCCAGCAGCCAAGATGTGGGTCAGCCCCAGCATTTT
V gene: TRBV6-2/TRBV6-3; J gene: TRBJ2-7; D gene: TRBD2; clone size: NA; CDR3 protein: CASSYSGLAENPYEQYF; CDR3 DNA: TGTGCCAGCAGTTACTCGGGACTAGCGGAGAACCCCTACGAGCAGTACTTC
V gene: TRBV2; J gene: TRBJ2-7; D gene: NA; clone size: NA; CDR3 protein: CASSVKGNSYEQYF; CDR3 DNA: TGTGCCAGCAGTGTGAAGGGGAATAGCTACGAGCAGTACTTC
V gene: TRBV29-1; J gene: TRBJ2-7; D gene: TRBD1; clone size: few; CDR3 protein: CSVGPGQETYEQYF; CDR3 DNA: TGCAGCGTTGGGCCGGGACAGGAGACCTACGAGCAGTACTTC
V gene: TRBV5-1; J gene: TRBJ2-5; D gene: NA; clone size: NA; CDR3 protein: CASSSPSGLRETQYF; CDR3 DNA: TGCGCCAGCAGCTCTCCCTCGGGATTAAGGGAGACCCAGTACTTC